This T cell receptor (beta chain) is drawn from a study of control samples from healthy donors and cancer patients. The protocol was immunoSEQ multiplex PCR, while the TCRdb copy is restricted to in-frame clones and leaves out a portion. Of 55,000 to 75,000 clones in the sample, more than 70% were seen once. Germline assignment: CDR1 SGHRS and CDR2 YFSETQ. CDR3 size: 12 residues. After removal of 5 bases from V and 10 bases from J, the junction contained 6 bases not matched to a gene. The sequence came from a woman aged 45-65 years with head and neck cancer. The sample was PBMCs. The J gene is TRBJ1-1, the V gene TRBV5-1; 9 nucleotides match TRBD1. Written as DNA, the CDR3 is TGCGCCAGCAGATCCGGGACAGGGTTAGCTTTCTTT. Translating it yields CASRSGTGLAFF.